The 4 T cell receptor beta chains below all came from one sample that was sequenced in a study of CD8 T cells in Susac syndrome. cDNA came from 0.5 to 1 ug RNA primed by random hexamers. Using its own MiXCR run on the immunoSEQ multiplex PCR reads, TCRdb lists one record per CDR3 protein. This table has fewer than 200,000 distinct CDR3 sequences, over 85% appearing once. Sequenced: CD4+ T cells from PBMCs. The receptor set was obtained from a human donor in good health.

This chain uses TRBV6-1 with TRBJ2-2, with no clear D. The CDR3 has 16 residues. V was shortened by 8 bases and J by 1 base, with 17 bases between the two germline ends. Germline V CDR1 and CDR2: MNHNS, SASEGT. This CDR3 is CASSRVGSLNTGELFF. As DNA, the CDR3 is TGTGCCAGCTCTAGGGTTGGATCTCTGAACACCGGGGAGCTGTTTTTT.

This chain links TRBV7-3 with TRBJ2-1; the D gene is possibly TRBD1 (7 bases). The CDR3 consists of 15 residues. CDR1 is SGHTA and CDR2 is FQGTGA in the germline V gene. V was shortened by 4 bases and J by 8 bases, with 18 bases between the two germline ends. In nucleotides, the CDR3 is TGTGCCAGCAGCTCAGGGGGGTCGTCCCACGATGAGCAGTTCTTC. Its protein is CASSSGGSSHDEQFF.

The V and J genes are TRBV28 and TRBJ1-1, with 8 bases matching TRBD1. Germline assignment: CDR1 MDHEN and CDR2 SYDVKM. The J segment lost 1 base and the V segment lost 5 bases, leaving 12 bases of the junction unmatched. This CDR3 has 17 amino acids. This CDR3 is CASSAGQGVKGNTEAFF. The CDR3 DNA reads TGTGCCAGCAGTGCCGGACAGGGCGTAAAAGGGAACACTGAAGCTTTCTTT. Full variable domain (outside the CDR3, taken from reference TRBV28 and TRBJ1-1): DVKVTQSSRYLVKRTGEKVFLECVQDMDHENMFWYRQDPGLGLRLIYFSYDVKMKEKGDIPEGYSVSREKKERFSLILESASTNQTSMYLCASSAGQGVKGNTEAFFGQGTRLTVV.

The chain uses TRBV4-1 and TRBJ2-1; TRBD2 aligns across 13 bases. CDR1 and CDR2 (germline): MGHRA, YSYEKL. J was trimmed by 6 bases and V by 3 bases; bases with no gene match: 5. This CDR3 is 16 amino acids long. This CDR3 reads CASSHPGLAGLNEQFF. The CDR3 DNA reads TGCGCCAGCAGCCATCCGGGACTAGCGGGGCTCAATGAGCAGTTCTTC.